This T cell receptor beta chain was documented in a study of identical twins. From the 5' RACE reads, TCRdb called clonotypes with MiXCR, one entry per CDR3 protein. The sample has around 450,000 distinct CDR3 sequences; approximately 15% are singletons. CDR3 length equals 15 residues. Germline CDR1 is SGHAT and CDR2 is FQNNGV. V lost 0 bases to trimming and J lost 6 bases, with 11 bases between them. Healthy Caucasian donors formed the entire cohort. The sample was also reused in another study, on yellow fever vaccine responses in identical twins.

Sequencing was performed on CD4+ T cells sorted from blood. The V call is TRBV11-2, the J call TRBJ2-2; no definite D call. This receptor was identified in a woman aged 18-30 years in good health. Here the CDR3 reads CASSLDLRTSGELFF. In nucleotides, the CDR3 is TGTGCCAGCAGCTTAGATCTCCGCACGTCCGGGGAGCTGTTTTTT.